Below, 9 T cell receptor beta chains from the same sample are listed, as sequenced in a study of T cell repertoires in cytomegalovirus infection. One entry per CDR3 protein, called by TCRdb with MiXCR from the reads. Of about 360,000 distinct CDR3 sequences listed, about a sixth are singletons. Sequencing was done on a sample of PBMCs. Every receptor here comes from a human donor in good health (CMV status not recorded). Some clones in this sample may be carry-over from other donors' samples.

This chain connects TRBV6-5 to TRBJ2-5; perhaps TRBD1 as D (5 bases). Between the trimmed V and J ends, which lost 3 bases and 4 bases, there was a span of 15 bases. This CDR3 is built from 15 residues. Looked up from germline, CDR1 is MNHEY and CDR2 is SVGAGI. The DNA of the CDR3 is TGTGCCAGCAGTTATGGGCCCAGAAGGGGAGAGACCCAGTACTTC. Translating it yields CASSYGPRRGETQYF.

This clonotype was seen only a few times. The V and J genes are TRBV4-3 and TRBJ1-5; tentatively, D is TRBD1 (5 bases). The CDR3 sequence is 16 residues long. The germline V and J ends were trimmed by 0 bases and 7 bases, with 16 bases remaining between them. Germline CDR1 is LGHNA and CDR2 is YSLEER. The CDR3 bases are TGCGCCAGCAGCCAAGATAGGGGCACGGCAGGGCAGCCCCAGCATTTT. This sequence encodes CASSQDRGTAGQPQHF.

This clonotype was observed a few times. The chain couples TRBV29-1 to TRBJ2-3; 10 bases match TRBD2. CDR1 and CDR2 from the germline V gene are SQVTM and ANQGSEA. The CDR3 is 14 amino acids. The ends lost 3 bases at V and 4 bases at J; junction bases unmatched: 4. In DNA form, the CDR3 reads TGCAGCGTTGACGGAGCGGGAGGGGCAGATACGCAGTATTTT. Translated, it gives CSVDGAGGADTQYF.

This clonotype was recorded many times. The V call is TRBV6-1, the J call TRBJ2-3, with D tentatively TRBD1 or TRBD2 (5 bases each). Germline V gene lookup returns CDR1 MNHNS and CDR2 SASEGT. This CDR3 spans 13 amino acids. Trimming removed 2 bases from V and 4 bases from J, with 7 bases in between. CDR3 DNA: TGTGCCAGCAGTGAAAGAGGGGCAGATACGCAGTATTTT. Translated, it gives CASSERGADTQYF.

The table lists this clonotype with many counts. The chain employs TRBV7-6 and TRBJ1-1; D perhaps matches TRBD1 (6 bases). This CDR3 spans 16 amino acids. Between the trimmed V and J ends, which lost 0 bases and 1 base, there was a span of 12 bases. From germline, CDR1 is SGHVS and CDR2 FNYEAQ. CDR3 nucleotide sequence: TGTGCCAGCAGCTTAGCGCGTGCAGGGGAGAACACTGAAGCTTTCTTT. This encodes CASSLARAGENTEAFF. Full variable domain (rest looked up from reference TRBV7-6 and TRBJ1-1): GAGVSQSPRYKVTKRGQDVALRCDPISGHVSLYWYRQALGQGPEFLTYFNYEAQQDKSGLPNDRFSAERPEGSISTLTIQRTEQRDSAMYRCASSLARAGENTEAFFGQGTRLTVV.

This clonotype has only a few counts. V usage is TRBV6-1 and J usage is TRBJ2-5; TRBD2 aligns across 8 bases. After removal of 8 bases from V and 7 bases from J, the junction contained 12 bases not matched to a gene. Germline V gene lookup returns CDR1 MNHNS and CDR2 SASEGT. This CDR3 comprises 14 residues. The CDR3 coding sequence is TGTGCCAGCGCCGGGGGGGCGAGGGGTTGGACCCAGTACTTC. Protein product: CASAGGARGWTQYF.

This rearrangement joins TRBV7-6 to TRBJ2-7, with no clear D. CDR3 length equals 18 residues. The V end lost 2 bases, the J end lost 0 bases, and 20 bases lay between the germline ends. Germline CDR1 is SGHVS and CDR2 is FNYEAQ. The CDR3 DNA follows: TGTGCCAGCAGCTTACGCTCGCCCCCCAATCCGAACTCCTACGAGCAGTACTTC. Translated: CASSLRSPPNPNSYEQYF.

This clonotype has a count of ten or more. The rearrangement joins TRBV29-1 to TRBJ2-5; the match to TRBD1 covers 7 bases. J was trimmed by 4 bases and V by 4 bases; bases with no gene match: 9. Germline V gives CDR1 SQVTM, CDR2 ANQGSEA. This CDR3 region has 14 residues. The CDR3 region is CSVVLGAGGETQYF. The CDR3 DNA reads as TGCAGCGTTGTACTAGGCGCAGGGGGAGAGACCCAGTACTTC.

This clonotype has only a few counts. V is TRBV20-1 and J is TRBJ2-7, with D uncertain. V was cut by 4 bases and J by 3 bases, with 22 bases left in between. This CDR3 spans 16 amino acids. Germline V gene lookup returns CDR1 DFQATT and CDR2 SNEGSKA (reference sequence). The CDR3 spells CSATATGRTAFYEQYF. The CDR3 DNA follows: TGCAGTGCTACCGCTACGGGCCGTACAGCCTTCTACGAGCAGTACTTC.